This T cell receptor (beta chain) was observed in a study of blood T cell repertoires in COVID-19. Study-wide context: Donors in the United States, Italy and Spain gave samples during acute or convalescent COVID-19. The cDNA or gDNA used as material had been derived from T cells, B-cell-depleted T cells, or PBMCs.

CDR1 and CDR2 from the germline V gene are GTSNPN and SVGIG (reference sequence). This CDR3 is 14 amino acids long. The V segment lost 5 bases and the J segment 5 bases; nucleotides outside the gene matches: 9. Original processing notes: From reference gene primer amplification, estimates of nucleated cell counts were derived. Clones were sequenced by immunoSEQ multiplex PCR, and TCRdb holds only the in-frame ones, with some missing. V and J calls and clone size come straight from that table; D and trimming were deduced from the DNA. The top ten hold 15% to 20% of the sample, which has 110,000 or so clones, less than 85% seen once.

This clonotype was obtained from a woman aged 60-70 years with acute or convalescent COVID-19. The J gene is TRBJ1-1, the V gene TRBV30; 9 nucleotides match TRBD1. Sequencing was performed on peripheral blood. The CDR3 reads CAWALRDRATEAFF. DNA of the CDR3: TGTGCCTGGGCCTTAAGGGACAGGGCGACTGAAGCTTTCTTT.